This T cell receptor beta chain was found in a study of cytomegalovirus exposure and HLA in healthy donors. To note about this clone: Antigen specificity is unknown.

60 Vbeta and 13 Jbeta primers were used in PCR. TCRdb's copy holds only in-frame clones and misses some; the assay was immunoSEQ multiplex PCR. This sample's table reports some 130,000 clones. All the people who gave samples were healthy bone marrow donors. Findings and limits, study-wide: What was likely a sequencing artifact was a cluster of highly shared sequence variants. Analyzed later, most CMV-associated TCR beta chains appeared HLA-restricted. For TCR beta chains, V- and J-gene trimming was later linked to a missense DCLRE1C variant.

The CDR3 runs to 12 residues. Germline CDR1 SGHTS, CDR2 YDEGEE. With 5 bases removed from V and 1 base from J, the gap between germline ends came to 6 bases. The sample taken for sequencing was PBMCs. The TCR comes from a woman aged 35 to 49 in good health and CMV-seronegative. This chain joins TRBV5-8 and TRBJ1-2; D is unresolved. The CDR3 spells CASSEGNYGYTF. The CDR3 region has the DNA TGTGCCAGCAGTGAGGGTAACTATGGCTACACCTTC.